The T cell receptor beta chain under discussion was sequenced for a study of CD8+CD57+ T cells in acquired aplastic anemia. Study-level background: Quantities of DNA derived from sorted CD4+ and CD8+ cells averaged roughly 3 ug. Sequencing produced an average of around 10 million reads per healthy donor for CD4+ cells.

Overall study results and limits: Patients had around 30 CD8+ CDR3 sequences in common with controls (the shared set).

In its sample, this clonotype was seen many times. Its antigen is not identified. Template material for TCR beta VDJ and CDR3 profiling consisted of genomic DNA. TCRdb redid the calling of the reads with MiXCR, one entry per CDR3 protein. Here the sample spans hundreds of thousands of distinct CDR3 sequences, roughly 68% being singletons. The germline V gene encodes CDR1 MGHRA and CDR2 YSYEKL. This CDR3 comprises 18 residues. V lost 5 bases, J lost 1 base, and 22 bases lay in between. This TCR came from a human donor in good health, serving as a control. The genes are TRBV4-1 and TRBJ2-3; D is possibly TRBD1 or TRBD2 (6 bases each). The sample consisted of sorted CD4+, CD8+, or CD8+CD57+ T cells (not recorded which) from PBMCs. DNA for the CDR3: TGCGCCAGCAGCAGCCAGTGGGGGGCCGTTACCCGCACAGATACGCAGTATTTT. This sequence encodes CASSSQWGAVTRTDTQYF.